These T cell receptor beta chains were read from a single sample in a study of cytomegalovirus exposure and HLA in healthy donors. TCRdb keeps only in-frame clones here, not all; method: immunoSEQ multiplex PCR. The table has roughly 150,000 clones, roughly 75% seen once. What was sequenced was PBMCs. The receptors here all came from a female donor in good health and CMV-seronegative. Both conserved end residues are part of each CDR3. The D gene is left open where the match is weak. Rows may omit the clone size; those that give it use once, few, many or a size class.

TRBV6-5,NA,TRBJ2-7,NA,CASSSRGLRQYF,TGTGCCAGCAGTTCCAGAGGCTTGAGGCAGTACTTC
TRBV4-1,NA,TRBJ2-3,NA,CASSQATLARADTQYF,TGCGCCAGCAGCCAAGCGACCCTAGCGAGGGCAGATACGCAGTATTTT
TRBV7-9,NA,TRBJ1-1,NA,CASSLQGNTEAFF,TGTGCCAGCAGCCTACAGGGGAACACTGAAGCTTTCTTT
TRBV30,NA,TRBJ2-2,TRBD1,CAWQGAVTGELFF,TGTGCCTGGCAGGGGGCGGTCACCGGGGAGCTGTTTTTT
TRBV5-1,NA,TRBJ2-5,TRBD1,CASSFGTGTQETQYF,TGCGCCAGCAGCTTCGGGACAGGGACCCAAGAGACCCAGTACTTC
TRBV2,NA,TRBJ2-2,TRBD1,CASKTGQGYGELFF,TGTGCCAGCAAGACGGGACAGGGTTACGGGGAGCTGTTTTTT
TRBV9,once,TRBJ1-3,NA,CASSVEGDGNTIYF,TGTGCCAGCAGCGTAGAGGGGGACGGGAACACCATATATTTT
TRBV9,NA,TRBJ2-7,TRBD2,CASSAGGGTSTYEQYF,TGTGCCAGCAGCGCCGGGGGGGGGACATCCACCTACGAGCAGTACTTC
TRBV2,NA,TRBJ1-5,NA,CATSRGGEGHQPQHF,TGTGCCACTTCGAGGGGGGGGGAAGGACATCAGCCCCAGCATTTT
TRBV6-5,NA,TRBJ2-7,TRBD2,CASSSGGDSYEQYF,TGTGCCAGCAGCTCGGGAGGGGATTCCTACGAGCAGTACTTC
TRBV4-2,NA,TRBJ2-3,TRBD1,CASSSLGGSPEDTQYF,TGTGCCAGCAGTTCCCTAGGGGGCAGCCCGGAAGATACGCAGTATTTT
TRBV20-1,NA,TRBJ2-7,NA,CSATTDYEQYF,TGCAGTGCTACGACAGATTACGAGCAGTACTTC
TRBV7-2,NA,TRBJ1-5,TRBD1,CASSYWDRGGGQPQHF,TGTGCCAGCAGCTACTGGGACAGGGGTGGCGGACAGCCCCAGCATTTT
TRBV18,few,TRBJ2-7,NA,CASSPSGDSYEQYF,TGTGCCAGCTCACCCTCAGGGGATTCCTACGAGCAGTACTTC
TRBV19,NA,TRBJ1-2,TRBD1,CASSMGTGTYGYTF,TGTGCCAGTAGTATGGGGACAGGGACGTATGGCTACACCTTC
TRBV7-2,NA,TRBJ2-1,TRBD2,CASSPQRGAYNEQFF,TGTGCCAGCAGCCCCCAGCGGGGGGCCTACAATGAGCAGTTCTTC
TRBV28,NA,TRBJ2-1,TRBD2,CASSGSGEGYNEQFF,TGTGCCAGCAGTGGGAGCGGGGAGGGGTACAATGAGCAGTTCTTC